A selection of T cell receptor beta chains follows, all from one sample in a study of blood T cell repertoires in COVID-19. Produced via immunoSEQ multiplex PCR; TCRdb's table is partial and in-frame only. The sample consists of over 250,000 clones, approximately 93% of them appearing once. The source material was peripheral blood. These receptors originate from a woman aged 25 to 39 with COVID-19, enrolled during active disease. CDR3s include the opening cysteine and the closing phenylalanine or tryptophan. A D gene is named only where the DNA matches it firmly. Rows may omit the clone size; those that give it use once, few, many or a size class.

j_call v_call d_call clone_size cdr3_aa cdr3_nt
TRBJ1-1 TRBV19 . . CASSIRGGNAEAFF TGTGCCAGTAGTATTAGAGGGGGAAACGCTGAAGCTTTCTTT
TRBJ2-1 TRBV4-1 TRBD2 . CASSQDRASGYNEQFF TGCGCCAGCAGCCAAGATAGGGCTAGCGGGTACAATGAGCAGTTCTTC
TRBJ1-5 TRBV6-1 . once CASSEGDRSLQPQHF TGTGCCAGCAGTGAAGGCGACAGGTCTTTGCAGCCCCAGCATTTT
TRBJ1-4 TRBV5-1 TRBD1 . CASSGVPGTGGKLFF TGCGCCAGCAGCGGGGTTCCCGGGACAGGGGGAAAACTGTTTTTT
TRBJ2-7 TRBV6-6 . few CASSLGGSYEQYF TGTGCCAGCAGTCTAGGAGGTTCGTACGAGCAGTACTTC
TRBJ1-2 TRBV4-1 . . CASSQDRVYGYTF TGCGCCAGCAGCCAAGACAGGGTCTATGGCTACACCTTC
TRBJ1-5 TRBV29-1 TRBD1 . CSVRTGDQPQHF TGCAGCGTCCGGACAGGGGATCAGCCCCAGCATTTT
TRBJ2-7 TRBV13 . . CASSLGVGDPYEQYF TGTGCCAGCAGCTTAGGGGTCGGGGATCCCTACGAGCAGTACTTC
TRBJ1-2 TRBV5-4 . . CASNPEGGRLGGYTF TGTGCCAGCAACCCGGAGGGGGGGAGGCTAGGTGGCTACACCTTC
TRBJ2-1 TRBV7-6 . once CASSFGGVSSYNEQFF TGTGCCAGCAGCTTCGGGGGAGTTAGCTCCTACAATGAGCAGTTCTTC
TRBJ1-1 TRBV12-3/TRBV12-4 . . CASSPGGSEAFF TGTGCCAGCAGTCCCGGCGGCTCCGAAGCTTTCTTT